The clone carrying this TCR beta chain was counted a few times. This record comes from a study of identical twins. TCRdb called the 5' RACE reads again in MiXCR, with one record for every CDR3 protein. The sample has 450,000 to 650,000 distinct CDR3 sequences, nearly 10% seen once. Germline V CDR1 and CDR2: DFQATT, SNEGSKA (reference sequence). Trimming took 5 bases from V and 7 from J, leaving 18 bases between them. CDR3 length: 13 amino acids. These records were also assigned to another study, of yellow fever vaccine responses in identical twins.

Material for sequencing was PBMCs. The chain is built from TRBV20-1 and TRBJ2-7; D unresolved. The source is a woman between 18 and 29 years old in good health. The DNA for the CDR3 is TGCAGTGCTCGCCAATTAAGGAACGTGGAGCAGTACTTC. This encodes CSARQLRNVEQYF.